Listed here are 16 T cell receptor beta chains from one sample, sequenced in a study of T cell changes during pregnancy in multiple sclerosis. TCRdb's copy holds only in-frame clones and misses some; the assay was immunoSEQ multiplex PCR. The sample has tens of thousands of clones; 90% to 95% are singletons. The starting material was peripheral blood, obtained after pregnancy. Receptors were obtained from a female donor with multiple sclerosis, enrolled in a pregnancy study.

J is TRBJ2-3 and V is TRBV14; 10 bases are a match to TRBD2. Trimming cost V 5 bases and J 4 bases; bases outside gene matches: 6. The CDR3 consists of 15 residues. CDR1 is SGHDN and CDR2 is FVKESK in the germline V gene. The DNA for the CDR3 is TGTGCCAGCAGCTATAGCGGGGGGAGAGCAGATACGCAGTATTTT. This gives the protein CASSYSGGRADTQYF. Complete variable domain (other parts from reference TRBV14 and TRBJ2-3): EAGVTQFPSHSVIEKGQTVTLRCDPISGHDNLYWYRRVMGKEIKFLLHFVKESKQDESGMPNNRFLAERTGGTYSTLKVQPAELEDSGVYFCASSYSGGRADTQYFGPGTRLTVL.

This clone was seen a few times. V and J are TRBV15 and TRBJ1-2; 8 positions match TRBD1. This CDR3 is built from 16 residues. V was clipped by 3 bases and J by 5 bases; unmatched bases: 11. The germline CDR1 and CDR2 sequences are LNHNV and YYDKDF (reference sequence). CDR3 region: CATSRETGAIGYGYTF. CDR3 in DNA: TGTGCCACCAGCAGGGAGACAGGGGCCATCGGATATGGCTACACCTTC.

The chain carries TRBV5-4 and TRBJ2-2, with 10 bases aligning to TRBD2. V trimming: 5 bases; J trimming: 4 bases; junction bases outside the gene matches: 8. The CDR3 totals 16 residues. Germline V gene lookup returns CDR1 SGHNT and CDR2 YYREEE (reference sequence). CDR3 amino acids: CASSPLAGARTGELFF. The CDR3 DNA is TGTGCCAGCAGTCCGCTAGCGGGGGCCCGCACCGGGGAGCTGTTTTTT.

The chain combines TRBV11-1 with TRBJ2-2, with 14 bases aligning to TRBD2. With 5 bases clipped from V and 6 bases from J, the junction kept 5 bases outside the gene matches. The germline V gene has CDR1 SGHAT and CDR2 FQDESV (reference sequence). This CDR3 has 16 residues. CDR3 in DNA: TGTGCCAGCAGCAAGACTAGCGGGGGGGCAGCCGGGGAGCTGTTTTTT. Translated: CASSKTSGGAAGELFF. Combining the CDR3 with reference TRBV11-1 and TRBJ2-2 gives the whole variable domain EAEVAQSPRYKITEKSQAVAFWCDPISGHATLYWYRQILGQGPELLVQFQDESVVDDSQLPKDRFSAERLKGVDSTLKIQPAELGDSAMYLCASSKTSGGAAGELFFGEGSRLTVL.

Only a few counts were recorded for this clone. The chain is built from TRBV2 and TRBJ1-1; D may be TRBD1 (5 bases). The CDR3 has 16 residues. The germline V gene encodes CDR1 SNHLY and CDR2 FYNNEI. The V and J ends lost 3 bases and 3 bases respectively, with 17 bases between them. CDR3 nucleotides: TGTGCCAGCAGTGAGTCAGGGTTTAACGAGGACACTGAAGCTTTCTTT. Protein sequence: CASSESGFNEDTEAFF. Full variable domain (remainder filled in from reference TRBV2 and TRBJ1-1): EPEVTQTPSHQVTQMGQEVILRCVPISNHLYFYWYRQILGQKVEFLVSFYNNEISEKSEIFDDQFSVERPDGSNFTLKIRSTKLEDSAMYFCASSESGFNEDTEAFFGQGTRLTVV.

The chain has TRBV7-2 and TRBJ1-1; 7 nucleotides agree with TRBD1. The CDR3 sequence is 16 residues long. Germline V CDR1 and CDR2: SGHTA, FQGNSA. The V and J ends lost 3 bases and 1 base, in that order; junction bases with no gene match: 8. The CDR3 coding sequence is TGTGCCAGCAGCTTGACCGGGACAGCTAAGAACACTGAAGCTTTCTTT. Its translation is CASSLTGTAKNTEAFF.

CDR3: CASRTPLGQGWGGELFF. The CDR3 coding sequence is TGTGCCAGCAGAACCCCCCTGGGACAGGGATGGGGCGGGGAGCTGTTTTTT. The genes are TRBV7-2 and TRBJ2-2, with 9 bases lining up with TRBD1. Germline V gives CDR1 SGHTA, CDR2 FQGNSA. V gave up 6 bases and J gave up 7 bases; unmatched junction bases: 15. The length of the CDR3 is 17 residues.

The CDR3 DNA is TGCGCCAGCAGTCAATCTGGGGTGACGAGGGATCAGCCCCAGCATTTT. It is translated as CASSQSGVTRDQPQHF. V gene TRBV23-1 combines with J gene TRBJ1-5, with D unresolved. TRBV23-1 is flagged as an ORF with uncertain function. V gave up 0 bases and J gave up 5 bases, with 14 bases separating them. The CDR3 covers 16 residues.

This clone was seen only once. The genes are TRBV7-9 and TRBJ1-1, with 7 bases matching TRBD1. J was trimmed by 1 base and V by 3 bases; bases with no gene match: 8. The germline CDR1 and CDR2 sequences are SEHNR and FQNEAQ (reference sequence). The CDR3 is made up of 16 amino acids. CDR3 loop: CASSLGQGVRNTEAFF. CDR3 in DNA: TGTGCCAGCAGCTTGGGTCAGGGGGTCAGGAACACTGAAGCTTTCTTT.

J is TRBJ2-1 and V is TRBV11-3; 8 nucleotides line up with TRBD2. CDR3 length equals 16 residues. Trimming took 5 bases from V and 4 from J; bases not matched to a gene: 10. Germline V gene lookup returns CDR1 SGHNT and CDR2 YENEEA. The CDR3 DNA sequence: TGTGCCAGCAGCCCCCTCAGCGGGGGCCCTTACAATGAGCAGTTCTTC. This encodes CASSPLSGGPYNEQFF.

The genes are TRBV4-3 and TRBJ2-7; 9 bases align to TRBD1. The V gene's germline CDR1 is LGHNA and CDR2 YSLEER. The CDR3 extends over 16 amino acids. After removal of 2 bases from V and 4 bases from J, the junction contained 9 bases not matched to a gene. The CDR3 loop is CASSQTSGQGLYEQYF. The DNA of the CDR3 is TGCGCCAGCAGCCAAACCTCGGGACAGGGTCTTTACGAGCAGTACTTC.

The CDR3 protein is CASSQTLGNNSPLHF. The CDR3 nucleotides are TGTGCCAGTAGCCAAACCCTGGGCAATAATTCACCCCTCCACTTT. The V gene is TRBV19, the J gene TRBJ1-6; no clear D. The ends were cut back, 6 bases at V and 5 bases at J, with 14 bases in the middle. The CDR3 length is 15 residues. CDR1 and CDR2 (germline): LNHDA, SQIVND (reference sequence).

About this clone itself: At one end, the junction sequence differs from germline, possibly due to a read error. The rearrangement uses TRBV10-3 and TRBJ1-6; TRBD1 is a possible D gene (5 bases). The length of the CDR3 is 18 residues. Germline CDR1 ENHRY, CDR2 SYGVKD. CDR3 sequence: CAISETRGGVSLNSPPHF. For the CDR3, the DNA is TGTGCCATCAGTGAGACGCGGGGGGGGGTTTCCCTTAATTCACCCCCCCACTTT.

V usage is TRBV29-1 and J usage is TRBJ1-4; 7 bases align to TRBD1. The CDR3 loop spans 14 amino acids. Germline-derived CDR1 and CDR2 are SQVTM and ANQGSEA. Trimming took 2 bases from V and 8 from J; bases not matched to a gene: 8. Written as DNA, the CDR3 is TGCAGCGTTGAACGACAGGGAGTCCAAGAAAAACTGTTTTTT. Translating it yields CSVERQGVQEKLFF.

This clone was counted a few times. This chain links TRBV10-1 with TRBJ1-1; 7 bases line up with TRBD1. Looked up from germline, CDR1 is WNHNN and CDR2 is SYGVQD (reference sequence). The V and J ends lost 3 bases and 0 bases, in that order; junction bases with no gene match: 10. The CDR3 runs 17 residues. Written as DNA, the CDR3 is TGCGCCAGCAGTGAAAGGAAGGGGGCCTTTATGAACACTGAAGCTTTCTTT. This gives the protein CASSERKGAFMNTEAFF.

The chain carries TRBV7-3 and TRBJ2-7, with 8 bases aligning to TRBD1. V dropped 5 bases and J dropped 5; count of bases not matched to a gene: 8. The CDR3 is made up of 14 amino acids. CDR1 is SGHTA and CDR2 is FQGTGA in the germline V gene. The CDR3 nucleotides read TGTGCCAGCAGCCGCAACGGACAGGGCGACGAGCAGTACTTC. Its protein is CASSRNGQGDEQYF.